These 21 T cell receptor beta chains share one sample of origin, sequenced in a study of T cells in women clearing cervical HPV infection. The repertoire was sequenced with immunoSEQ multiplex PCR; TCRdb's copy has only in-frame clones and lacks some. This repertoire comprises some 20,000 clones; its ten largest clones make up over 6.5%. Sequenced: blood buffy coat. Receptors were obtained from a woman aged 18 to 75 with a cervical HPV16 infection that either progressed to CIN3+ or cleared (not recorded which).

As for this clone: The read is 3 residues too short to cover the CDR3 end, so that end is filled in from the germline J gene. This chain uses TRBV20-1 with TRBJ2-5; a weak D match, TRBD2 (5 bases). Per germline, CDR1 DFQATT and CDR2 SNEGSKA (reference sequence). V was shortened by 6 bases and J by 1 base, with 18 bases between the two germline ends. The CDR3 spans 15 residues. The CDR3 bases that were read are TGCAGTGCCCCCACCCAGCGGACGGGCCAAGAGACC. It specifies CSAPTQRTGQET. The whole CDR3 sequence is CSAPTQRTGQETQYF.

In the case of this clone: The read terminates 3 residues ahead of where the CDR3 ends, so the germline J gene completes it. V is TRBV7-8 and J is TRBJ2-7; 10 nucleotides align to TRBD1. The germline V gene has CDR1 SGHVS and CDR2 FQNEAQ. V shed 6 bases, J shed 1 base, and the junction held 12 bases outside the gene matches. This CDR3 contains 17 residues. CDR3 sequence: CASRSLDRDRGSYEQYF. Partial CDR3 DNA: TGTGCCAGCAGGTCCCTCGACCGGGACAGGGGATCCTACGAG.

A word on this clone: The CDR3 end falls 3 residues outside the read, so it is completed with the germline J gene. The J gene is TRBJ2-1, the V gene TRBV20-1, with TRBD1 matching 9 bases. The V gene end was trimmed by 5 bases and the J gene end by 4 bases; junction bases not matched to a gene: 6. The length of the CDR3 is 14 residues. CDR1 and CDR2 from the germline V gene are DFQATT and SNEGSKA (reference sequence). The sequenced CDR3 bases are TGCAGTGCTGTTCGGGACAGGGTTTACAATGAG. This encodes CSAVRDRVYNE. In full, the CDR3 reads CSAVRDRVYNEQFF.

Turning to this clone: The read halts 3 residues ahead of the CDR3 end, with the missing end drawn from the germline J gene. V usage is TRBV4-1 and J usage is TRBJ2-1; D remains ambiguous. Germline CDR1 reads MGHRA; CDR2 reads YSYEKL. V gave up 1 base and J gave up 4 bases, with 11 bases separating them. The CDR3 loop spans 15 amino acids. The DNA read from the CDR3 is TGCGCCAGCAGCCAAGGGCCACAACATTACAATGAG. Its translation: CASSQGPQHYNE. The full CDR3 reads CASSQGPQHYNEQFF.

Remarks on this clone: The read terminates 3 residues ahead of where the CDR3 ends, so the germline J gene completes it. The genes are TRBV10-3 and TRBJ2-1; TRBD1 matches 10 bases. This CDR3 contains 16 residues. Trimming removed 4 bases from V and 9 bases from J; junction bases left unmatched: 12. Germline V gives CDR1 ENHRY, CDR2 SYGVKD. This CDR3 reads CAISAPTGGRLIEQFF. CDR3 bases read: TGTGCCATCAGTGCCCCGACAGGGGGCAGATTAATTGAG.

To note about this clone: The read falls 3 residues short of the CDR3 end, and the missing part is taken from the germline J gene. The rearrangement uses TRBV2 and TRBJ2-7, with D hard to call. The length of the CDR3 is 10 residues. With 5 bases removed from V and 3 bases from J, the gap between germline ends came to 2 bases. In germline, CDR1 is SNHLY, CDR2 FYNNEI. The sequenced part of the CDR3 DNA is TGTGCCAGCAGTCGCTACGAG. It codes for CASSRYE. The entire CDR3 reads CASSRYEQYF.

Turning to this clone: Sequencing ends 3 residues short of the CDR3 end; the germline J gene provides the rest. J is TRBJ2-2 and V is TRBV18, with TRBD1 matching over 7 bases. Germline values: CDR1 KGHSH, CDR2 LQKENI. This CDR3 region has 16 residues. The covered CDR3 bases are TGTGCCAGCTCACCACGACAGGGCATTGGGGCCAACGTG. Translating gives CASSPRQGIGANV. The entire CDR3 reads CASSPRQGIGANVLFF.

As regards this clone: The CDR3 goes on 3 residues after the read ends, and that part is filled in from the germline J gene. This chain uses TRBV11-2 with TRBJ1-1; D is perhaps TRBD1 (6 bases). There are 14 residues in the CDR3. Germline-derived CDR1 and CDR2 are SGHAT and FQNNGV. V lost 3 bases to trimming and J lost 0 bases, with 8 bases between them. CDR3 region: CASSFTGLNTEAFF. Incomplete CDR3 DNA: TGTGCCAGCAGCTTCACAGGGCTGAACACTGAA.

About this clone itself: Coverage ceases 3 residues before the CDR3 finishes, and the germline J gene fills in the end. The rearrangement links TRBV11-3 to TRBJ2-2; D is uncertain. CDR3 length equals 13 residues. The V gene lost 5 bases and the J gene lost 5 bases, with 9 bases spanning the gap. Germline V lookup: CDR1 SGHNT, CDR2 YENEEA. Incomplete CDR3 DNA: TGTGCCAGCAGCCCCACGACTACCGGGGAG. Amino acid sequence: CASSPTTTGE. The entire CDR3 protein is CASSPTTTGELFF. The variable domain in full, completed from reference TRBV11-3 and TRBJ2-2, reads EAGVVQSPRYKIIEKKQPVAFWCNPISGHNTLYWYLQNLGQGPELLIRYENEEAVDDSQLPKDRFSAERLKGVDSTLKIQPAELGDSAVYLCASSPTTTGELFFGEGSRLTVL.

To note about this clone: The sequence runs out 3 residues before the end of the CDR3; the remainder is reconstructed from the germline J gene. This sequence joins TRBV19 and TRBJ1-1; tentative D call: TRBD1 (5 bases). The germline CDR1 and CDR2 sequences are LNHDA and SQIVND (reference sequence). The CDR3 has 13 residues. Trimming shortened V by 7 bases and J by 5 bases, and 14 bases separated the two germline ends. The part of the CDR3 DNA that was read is TGTGCCAGTACCAGACAGATTCAGACTGAA. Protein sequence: CASTRQIQTE. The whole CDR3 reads CASTRQIQTEAFF.

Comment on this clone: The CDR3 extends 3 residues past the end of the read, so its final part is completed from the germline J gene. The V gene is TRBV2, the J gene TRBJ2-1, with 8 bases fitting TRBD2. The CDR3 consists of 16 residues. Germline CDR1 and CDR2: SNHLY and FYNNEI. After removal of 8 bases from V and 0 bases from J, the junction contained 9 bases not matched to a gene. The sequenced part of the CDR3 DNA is TGTGCCAGCGGAGCGGGGGTTTTGGGCTCCTACAATGAG. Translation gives CASGAGVLGSYNE. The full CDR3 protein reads CASGAGVLGSYNEQFF.

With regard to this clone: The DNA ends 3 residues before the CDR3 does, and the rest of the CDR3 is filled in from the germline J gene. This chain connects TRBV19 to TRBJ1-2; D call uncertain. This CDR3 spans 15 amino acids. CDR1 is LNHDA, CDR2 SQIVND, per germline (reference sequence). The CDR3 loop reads CASSDGLAEYNDYTF. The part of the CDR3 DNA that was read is TGTGCCAGTAGCGACGGACTAGCGGAGTACAATGAC.

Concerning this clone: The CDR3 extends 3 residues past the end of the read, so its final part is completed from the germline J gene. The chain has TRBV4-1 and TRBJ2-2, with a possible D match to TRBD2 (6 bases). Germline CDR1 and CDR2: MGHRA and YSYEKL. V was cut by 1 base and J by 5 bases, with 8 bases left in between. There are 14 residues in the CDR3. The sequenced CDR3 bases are TGCGCCAGCAGCCAAGTTGGAGGGACCGGGGAG. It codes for CASSQVGGTGE. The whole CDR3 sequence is CASSQVGGTGELFF.

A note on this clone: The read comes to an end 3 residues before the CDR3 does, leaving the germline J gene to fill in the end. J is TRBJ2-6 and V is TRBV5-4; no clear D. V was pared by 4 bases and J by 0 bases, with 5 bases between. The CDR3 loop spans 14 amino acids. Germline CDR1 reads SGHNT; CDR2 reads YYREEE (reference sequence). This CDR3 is CASSAGSGANVLTF. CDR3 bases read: TGTGCCAGCAGCGCAGGCTCTGGGGCCAACGTC.

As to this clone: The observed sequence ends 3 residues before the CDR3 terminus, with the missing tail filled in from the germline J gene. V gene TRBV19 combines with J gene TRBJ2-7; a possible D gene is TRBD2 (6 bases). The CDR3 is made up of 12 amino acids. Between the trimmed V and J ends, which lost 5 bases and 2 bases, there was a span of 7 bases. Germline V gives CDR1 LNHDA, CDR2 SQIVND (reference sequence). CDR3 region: CASSGGTYEQYF. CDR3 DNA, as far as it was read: TGTGCCAGTAGTGGGGGGACCTACGAG.

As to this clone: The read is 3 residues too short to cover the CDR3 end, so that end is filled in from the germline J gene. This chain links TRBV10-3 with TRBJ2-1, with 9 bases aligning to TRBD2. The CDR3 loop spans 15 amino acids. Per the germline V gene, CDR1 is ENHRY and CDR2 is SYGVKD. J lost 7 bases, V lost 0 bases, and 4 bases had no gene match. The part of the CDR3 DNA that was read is TGTGCCATCAGTGAGTCGGCGGGAGGGATGAATGAG. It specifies CAISESAGGMNE. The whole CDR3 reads CAISESAGGMNEQFF.

The sequenced part of the CDR3 DNA is TGTGCCAGTAGTGCGGGACAGGTTAACTATGGT. It yields the protein CASSAGQVNYG. The CDR3 as a whole reads CASSAGQVNYGQYF. The chain combines TRBV19 with TRBJ2-4; TRBD1 agrees at 8 bases. The read is 3 residues too short to cover the CDR3 end, so that end is filled in from the germline J gene. Germline V CDR1 and CDR2: LNHDA, SQIVND (reference sequence). The CDR3 spans 14 residues.

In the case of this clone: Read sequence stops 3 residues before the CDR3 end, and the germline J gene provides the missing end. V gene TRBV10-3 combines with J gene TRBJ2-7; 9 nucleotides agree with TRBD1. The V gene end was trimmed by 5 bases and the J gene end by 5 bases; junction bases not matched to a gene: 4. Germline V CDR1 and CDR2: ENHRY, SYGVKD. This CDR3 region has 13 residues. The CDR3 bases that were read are TGTGCCATCAGTCGGGACAGGGCCGACGAG. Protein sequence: CAISRDRADE. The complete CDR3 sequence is CAISRDRADEQYF.

The sequenced part of the CDR3 DNA is TGTGCCAGTAGTATAGATGGACTCCAGGATACG. It encodes CASSIDGLQDT. The full-length CDR3 reads as CASSIDGLQDTQYF. The J gene is TRBJ2-3, the V gene TRBV19, with D tentatively TRBD2 (5 bases). The DNA ends 3 residues before the CDR3 does, and the rest of the CDR3 is filled in from the germline J gene. Looked up from germline, CDR1 is LNHDA and CDR2 is SQIVND (reference sequence). V was trimmed by 0 bases and J by 6 bases, leaving 10 bases between them. This CDR3 region has 14 residues. Together with reference TRBV19 and TRBJ2-3, the CDR3 gives the full variable domain: DGGITQSPKYLFRKEGQNVTLSCEQNLNHDAMYWYRQDPGQGLRLIYYSQIVNDFQKGDIAEGYSVSREKKESFPLTVTSAQKNPTAFYLCASSIDGLQDTQYFGPGTRLTVL.

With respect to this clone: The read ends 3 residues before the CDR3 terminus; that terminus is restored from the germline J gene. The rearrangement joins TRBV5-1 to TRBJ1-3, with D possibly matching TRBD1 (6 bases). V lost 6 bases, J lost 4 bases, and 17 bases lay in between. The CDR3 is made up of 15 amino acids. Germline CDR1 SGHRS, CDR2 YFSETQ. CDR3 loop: CASTREWTAGNTIYF. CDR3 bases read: TGCGCCAGCACCAGAGAATGGACAGCCGGAAACACC.

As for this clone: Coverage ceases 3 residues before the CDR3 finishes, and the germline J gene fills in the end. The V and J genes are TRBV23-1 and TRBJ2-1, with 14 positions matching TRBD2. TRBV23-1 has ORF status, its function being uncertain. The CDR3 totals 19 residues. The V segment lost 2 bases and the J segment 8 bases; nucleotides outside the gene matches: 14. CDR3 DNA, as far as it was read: TGCGCCAGCAGTCAAATAAAGCGGGACGGGACTAGCGGGAGAGATGAG. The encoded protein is CASSQIKRDGTSGRDE. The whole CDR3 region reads CASSQIKRDGTSGRDEQFF.